This T cell receptor beta chain was profiled in a study of Graves' ophthalmopathy and Graves' hyperthyroidism. About the research overall: Peripheral blood collection took place at initial diagnosis, before any treatment. Findings and caveats of the study: The blood repertoire also included most expanded thyroid clonotypes above 0.001 frequency.

Ophthalmopathy-affected donors exhibited moderate-to-severe activity, CAS ≥3, NOSPECS ≥4, and duration under 3 months. Someone took the PBMCs out of about 9.7 ml of fresh peripheral blood. The authors amplified TCR beta CDR3 regions, and they did so from RNA transcripts for repertoire sequencing. Second-round multiplex PCR came after a first-round RT-PCR that employed HTBI primers. TCRdb re-called the multiplex PCR reads through MiXCR, storing one row per CDR3 protein. The table records roughly 160,000 distinct CDR3 sequences, roughly 37% of them present only once. This CDR3 is built from 16 residues. Germline lookup yields CDR1 MNHEY and CDR2 SVGEGT. Trimming took 6 bases from V and 5 from J; bases not matched to a gene: 10. As for this clonotype: What it binds is unknown.

This clonotype was sampled from a woman aged 40 to 50 with Graves' ophthalmopathy. The sample was peripheral blood. The chain has TRBV6-2 or TRBV6-3 and TRBJ2-2, with 9 positions matching TRBD2. The CDR3 DNA follows: TGTGCCAGCAGCGATTTTAGCGGGAGTAAGACCGGGGAGCTGTTTTTT. It yields the protein CASSDFSGSKTGELFF.